The 31 T cell receptor beta chains below all came from one sample that was sequenced in a study of blood T cell repertoires in COVID-19. Assay used: immunoSEQ multiplex PCR; TCRdb lists only in-frame clones, some missing. Of over 150,000 clones detected, roughly nine tenths appear once; the ten largest clones hold approximately 2%. The sample was peripheral blood. The receptors were gathered from a man younger than 35 who had recovered from COVID-19.

In this sample, this clone turned up a few times. This chain joins TRBV5-6 and TRBJ1-3; D is possibly TRBD1 (5 bases). V lost 4 bases and J lost 4, with 12 bases in between. CDR1 is SGHDT, CDR2 YYEEEE, per germline. This CDR3 is 14 amino acids long. CDR3 DNA: TGTGCCAGCAGCGGCGACAGTTGGGGAAACACCATATATTTT. Its protein product is CASSGDSWGNTIYF.

V is TRBV6-1 and J is TRBJ2-1; D ambiguous. Germline V gene data show CDR1 as MNHNS and CDR2 as SASEGT. V lost 2 bases to trimming and J lost 6 bases, with 17 bases between them. CDR3 length equals 16 residues. This CDR3 is CASSEYGRYPSNEQFF. DNA of the CDR3: TGTGCCAGCAGTGAATATGGCAGGTACCCCTCCAATGAGCAGTTCTTC.

This chain uses TRBV6-4 with TRBJ2-1, with TRBD2 identical over 12 bases. Unmatched junction bases numbered 0, after V lost 0 bases and J lost 6 bases. Germline V gives CDR1 MRHNA, CDR2 SNTAGT. The CDR3 is made up of 15 amino acids. The CDR3 DNA sequence: TGTGCCAGCAGTGACTCGACTAGCGGGAGCAATGAGCAGTTCTTC. This codes for CASSDSTSGSNEQFF.

The J gene is TRBJ2-2, the V gene TRBV12-5, with D unresolved. The CDR3 runs to 12 residues. Germline V gene sequence: CDR1 LGHNT, CDR2 FRNRAP. Between the trimmed V and J ends, which lost 6 bases and 4 bases, there was a span of 6 bases. CDR3 sequence (DNA): TGTGCTAGTGGCCCCTCCACCGGGGAGCTGTTTTTT. Translating gives CASGPSTGELFF.

The chain uses TRBV28 and TRBJ1-1, with a possible D match to TRBD1 (6 bases). Germline-derived CDR1 and CDR2 are MDHEN and SYDVKM. CDR3 length: 15 residues. V lost 1 base to trimming and J lost 2 bases, with 11 bases between them. CDR3 protein: CASSLSWGRNTEAFF. The CDR3 DNA sequence: TGTGCCAGCAGTTTATCCTGGGGGCGCAACACTGAAGCTTTCTTT.

The genes are TRBV5-1 and TRBJ2-7; 7 bases align to TRBD1. Losses at the gene ends were 2 bases for V and 7 bases for J; bases not matched to a gene: 6. The CDR3 covers 13 residues. Germline V gene lookup returns CDR1 SGHRS and CDR2 YFSETQ. The CDR3: CASSFDRVREQYF. In DNA, the CDR3 is TGCGCCAGCAGCTTCGACAGGGTCCGGGAGCAGTACTTC.

The J gene is TRBJ2-6, the V gene TRBV5-4; possibly TRBD2 for D (5 bases). V shed 3 bases and J shed 0 bases, with 16 bases lying between them. There are 18 residues in the CDR3. Germline loops: CDR1 SGHNT, CDR2 YYREEE (reference sequence). CDR3 nucleotides: TGTGCCAGCAGCTCGAGGGCAGGAGGAAGCTCTGGGGCCAACGTCCTGACTTTC. Translating gives CASSSRAGGSSGANVLTF.

The rearrangement uses TRBV4-1 and TRBJ2-2, with TRBD2 matching 7 bases. Germline CDR1 is MGHRA and CDR2 is YSYEKL. The CDR3 contains 14 residues. The V gene end was trimmed by 4 bases and the J gene end by 6 bases; junction bases not matched to a gene: 5. CDR3 in amino acids: CASSRGLEAGELFF. The CDR3 coding sequence is TGCGCCAGCAGCCGAGGACTAGAGGCCGGGGAGCTGTTTTTT.

This clone came up a few times. CDR3 amino acids: CATTGTTNTGELFF. The CDR3 bases are TGTGCCACGACCGGGACAACGAACACCGGGGAGCTGTTTTTT. V and J are TRBV15 and TRBJ2-2; maybe TRBD1 (6 bases). There are 14 residues in the CDR3. V dropped 9 bases and J dropped 0 bases, with 11 bases sitting between them. The V gene's germline CDR1 is LNHNV and CDR2 YYDKDF (reference sequence).

This chain joins TRBV28 and TRBJ2-7, with TRBD1 identical over 7 bases. The CDR3 totals 15 residues. V trimming: 6 bases; J trimming: 6 bases; junction bases outside the gene matches: 14. Per the germline V gene, CDR1 is MDHEN and CDR2 is SYDVKM. The chain's CDR3 is CASRPPGQSDGEQYF. The CDR3 DNA reads as TGTGCCAGCAGACCCCCGGGACAGAGTGACGGCGAGCAGTACTTC.

This chain connects TRBV7-2 to TRBJ2-7; 7 bases agree with TRBD1. V dropped 5 bases and J dropped 4; count of bases not matched to a gene: 8. Germline assignment: CDR1 SGHTA and CDR2 FQGNSA. The CDR3 is made up of 14 amino acids. CDR3 sequence reads: CASSLPGTEYEQYF. As DNA, the CDR3 is TGTGCCAGCAGCCTACCCGGGACAGAGTACGAGCAGTACTTC.

V gene TRBV13 combines with J gene TRBJ1-3; tentative D call: TRBD1 (6 bases). This CDR3 has 17 residues. V lost 4 bases and J 1 base, leaving 17 bases between the germline ends. Germline loops: CDR1 PRHDT, CDR2 FYEKMQ (reference sequence). For the CDR3, the DNA is TGTGCCAGCAGCTCGACAGTAGGGACACCTTCTGGAAACACCATATATTTT. This encodes CASSSTVGTPSGNTIYF.

The V call is TRBV3-1 (or the pseudogene TRBV3-2), the J call TRBJ2-1; 9 nucleotides line up with TRBD2. The CDR3 is made up of 16 amino acids. J was trimmed by 7 bases and V by 0 bases; bases with no gene match: 7. CDR1 LGHDT and CDR2 YNNKEL come from the germline V gene (reference sequence). The CDR3 DNA is TGTGCCAGCAGCCAAGATAGCGGGAGCCACGAGAATGAGCAGTTCTTC. Protein sequence: CASSQDSGSHENEQFF.

This chain joins TRBV2 and TRBJ2-2, with TRBD2 matching 7 bases. The V gene's germline CDR1 is SNHLY and CDR2 FYNNEI. CDR3 length: 19 residues. Trimming cost V 5 bases and J 1 base; bases outside gene matches: 16. The CDR3 DNA sequence: TGTGCCAGCAGTCGTAGGGAGCTAGCGGCCCCCGGGAACACCGGGGAGCTGTTTTTT. Residues: CASSRRELAAPGNTGELFF.

V is TRBV28 and J is TRBJ2-5, with 13 bases that match TRBD2. In germline, CDR1 is MDHEN, CDR2 SYDVKM. V lost 2 bases, J lost 4 bases, and 22 bases stayed unmatched. This CDR3 is built from 22 residues. The CDR3 region is CASSLRLWRQRTSGSLSETQYF. The CDR3, as DNA: TGTGCCAGCAGTTTACGCCTTTGGAGACAGAGGACTAGCGGGAGTTTATCAGAGACCCAGTACTTC.

The chain recombines TRBV18 with TRBJ2-6, with TRBD1 as a possible D gene (6 bases). Trimming shortened V by 2 bases and J by 0 bases, and 17 bases separated the two germline ends. Germline V CDR1 and CDR2: KGHSH, LQKENI. The CDR3 covers 19 residues. Here the CDR3 reads CASSPKASGHTSGANVLTF. CDR3 nucleotide sequence: TGTGCCAGCTCACCAAAAGCGTCGGGACACACCTCTGGGGCCAACGTCCTGACTTTC.

This clone has a single count. The chain links TRBV9 to TRBJ1-2, with 9 nucleotides matching TRBD1. Per germline, CDR1 SGDLS and CDR2 YYNGEE. This CDR3 region has 17 residues. V lost 0 bases, J lost 8 bases, and 14 bases stayed unmatched. CDR3 amino acids: CASSVARGRTGERGYTF. DNA for the CDR3: TGTGCCAGCAGCGTAGCTCGAGGTCGGACAGGGGAACGGGGCTACACCTTC.

This chain connects TRBV5-1 to TRBJ2-7; D perhaps matches TRBD2 (6 bases). The length of the CDR3 is 15 residues. Deletions cut 4 bases from V and 4 bases from J, with 18 bases between. CDR1 is SGHRS, CDR2 YFSETQ, per germline. The CDR3 reads CASSPASDRGYEQYF. For the CDR3, the DNA is TGCGCCAGCAGCCCAGCTAGCGATCGGGGATACGAGCAGTACTTC.

The chain combines TRBV27 with TRBJ1-3, with 8 positions matching TRBD1. The germline V gene has CDR1 MNHEY and CDR2 SMNVEV (reference sequence). The CDR3 is 15 amino acids. Trimming at V came to 6 bases and at J to 0 bases, leaving 4 bases not matched to a gene. CDR3 protein: CASSSDRGSGNTIYF. The CDR3 DNA sequence: TGTGCCAGCAGCTCAGACAGGGGCTCTGGAAACACCATATATTTT.

The rearrangement joins TRBV19 to TRBJ2-5, with 10 bases identical to TRBD1. CDR1 is LNHDA, CDR2 SQIVND, per germline (reference sequence). The CDR3 spans 19 residues. Germline trimming cut 4 bases from V and 0 bases from J; bases unmatched to any gene: 14. The DNA of the CDR3 is TGTGCCAGTAGTACGGACAGGGGGAGGACCTTTAGGGACCAAGAGACCCAGTACTTC. Protein sequence: CASSTDRGRTFRDQETQYF.

The rearrangement links TRBV14 to TRBJ1-2; D is possibly TRBD1 (6 bases). Germline values: CDR1 SGHDN, CDR2 FVKESK. The CDR3 is 16 amino acids. Trimming took 4 bases from V and 6 from J, leaving 21 bases between them. The CDR3 coding sequence is TGTGCCAGCAGCCCGAAATACAGGGTTATTGGAGATGGCTACACCTTC. It codes for CASSPKYRVIGDGYTF.

This rearrangement joins TRBV6-2 or TRBV6-3 to TRBJ1-5, with D unresolved. The V end was cut by 2 bases, the J end by 4 bases, with 6 bases between. This CDR3 contains 13 residues. Per the germline V gene, CDR1 is MNHEY and CDR2 is SVGEGT. The CDR3 DNA follows: TGTGCCAGCAGTTACGGGAGTAATCAGCCCCAGCATTTT. Its protein is CASSYGSNQPQHF.

The gene calls are TRBV28 and TRBJ2-2; D gene uncertain. V lost 8 bases and J lost 2, with 9 bases in between. Looked up from germline, CDR1 is MDHEN and CDR2 is SYDVKM. The CDR3 length is 13 residues. The CDR3 coding sequence is TGTGCCAGCGAACAAATTAACACCGGGGAGCTGTTTTTT. This sequence encodes CASEQINTGELFF. The whole variable domain, remainder taken from reference TRBV28 and TRBJ2-2, is DVKVTQSSRYLVKRTGEKVFLECVQDMDHENMFWYRQDPGLGLRLIYFSYDVKMKEKGDIPEGYSVSREKKERFSLILESASTNQTSMYLCASEQINTGELFFGEGSRLTVL.

The V and J genes are TRBV5-4 and TRBJ1-2; 7 nucleotides match TRBD1. CDR1 and CDR2 (germline): SGHNT, YYREEE (reference sequence). Unmatched junction bases numbered 5, after V lost 1 base and J lost 8 bases. The CDR3 loop spans 13 amino acids. As DNA, the CDR3 is TGTGCCAGCAGCTTGTTCGACAGGGACGGCTACACCTTC. Translated, it gives CASSLFDRDGYTF. Together with reference TRBV5-4 and TRBJ1-2, the CDR3 gives the full variable domain: ETGVTQSPTHLIKTRGQQVTLRCSSQSGHNTVSWYQQALGQGPQFIFQYYREEENGRGNFPPRFSGLQFPNYSSELNVNALELDDSALYLCASSLFDRDGYTFGSGTRLTVV.

The chain is built from TRBV6-5 and TRBJ1-4; 7 bases agree with TRBD1. V was clipped by 6 bases and J by 8 bases; unmatched bases: 9. Looked up from germline, CDR1 is MNHEY and CDR2 is SVGAGI. This CDR3 has 14 amino acids. This CDR3 is CASRETGFGEKLFF. The CDR3 DNA follows: TGTGCCAGCAGGGAGACAGGGTTCGGCGAAAAACTGTTTTTT.

The J gene is TRBJ1-2, the V gene TRBV29-1; no definite D call. The CDR3 contains 14 residues. Per germline, CDR1 SQVTM and CDR2 ANQGSEA. The germline V and J ends were trimmed by 5 bases and 7 bases, with 20 bases remaining between them. The CDR3 spells CSVPDQTRGFGYTF. The CDR3 nucleotides are TGCAGCGTTCCCGATCAAACGCGGGGTTTTGGCTACACCTTC. Full variable domain (rest looked up from reference TRBV29-1 and TRBJ1-2): SAVISQKPSRDICQRGTSLTIQCQVDSQVTMMFWYRQQPGQSLTLIATANQGSEATYESGFVIDKFPISRPNLTFSTLTVSNMSPEDSSIYLCSVPDQTRGFGYTFGSGTRLTVV.

This clone was seen a single time. This chain uses TRBV6-5 with TRBJ2-4, with TRBD2 matching over 9 bases. Trimming cost V 2 bases and J 6 bases; bases outside gene matches: 8. Looked up from germline, CDR1 is MNHEY and CDR2 is SVGAGI. CDR3 length: 16 amino acids. The DNA of the CDR3 is TGTGCCAGCAGTTACGAGCGTGGGACTAGCAGAAACATTCAGTACTTC. Protein product: CASSYERGTSRNIQYF.

V is TRBV19 and J is TRBJ1-5; TRBD1 matches at 8 bases. Germline assignment: CDR1 LNHDA and CDR2 SQIVND (reference sequence). J gave up 1 base and V 0 bases, and 8 bases lay outside the gene matches. The CDR3 has 18 residues. The CDR3 reads CASSIDGSDRASNQPQHF. The DNA of the CDR3 is TGTGCCAGTAGTATAGATGGCTCGGACAGGGCCAGCAATCAGCCCCAGCATTTT.

The V call is TRBV5-4, the J call TRBJ2-7, with D perhaps TRBD2 (6 bases). Deletions cut 2 bases from V and 1 base from J, with 10 bases between. CDR1 and CDR2 from the germline V gene are SGHNT and YYREEE (reference sequence). The CDR3 consists of 14 residues. The CDR3 DNA is TGTGCCAGCAGCTTAACCGGGAGTTCCTACGAGCAGTACTTC. Translation gives CASSLTGSSYEQYF.

This clone appeared once. The V and J genes are TRBV29-1 and TRBJ2-1; D is ambiguous. The CDR3 consists of 13 residues. CDR1 SQVTM and CDR2 ANQGSEA come from the germline V gene. Trimming removed 4 bases from V and 2 bases from J, with 9 bases in between. The DNA for the CDR3 is TGCAGCGTTGGAGATTCTCCCTACAATGAGCAGTTCTTC. It specifies CSVGDSPYNEQFF.

The rearrangement links TRBV6-5 to TRBJ1-1; TRBD1 agrees at 7 bases. The V gene end was trimmed by 5 bases and the J gene end by 6 bases; junction bases not matched to a gene: 3. The length of the CDR3 is 12 residues. Germline assignment: CDR1 MNHEY and CDR2 SVGAGI. The CDR3 reads CASSRGTAEAFF. DNA for the CDR3: TGTGCCAGCAGTCGAGGGACAGCTGAAGCTTTCTTT.